This entry concerns a single T cell receptor (beta chain). Its antigen specificity is not known. Within one base of it there is no much larger clone, and no base qualities were kept. TCR CDR3 regions were amplified from genomic DNA by multiplex PCR using the deep immunoSEQ assay. Extracted genomic DNA from each cell subset was distributed evenly across all wells of several immunoSEQ 96-well plates, and each plate was treated as a replicate. Each replicate PCR for sorted subsets received 150 to 250 ng genomic DNA, equal to 30,000 or so T cell genomes. The purified libraries were quantified using a Qubit 3.0 fluorometer, sized with a Bioanalyzer 2100, and then quantified again using the KAPA Library Quantification kit. Every immunoSEQ 96-well plate was sequenced on a dedicated single-read 150-cycle Illumina NextSeq 550 flow cell. The study's processing was this. Because the immunoSEQ output included only junctional sequences and no quality scores, the filtering could not be the same as the filtering used for full-length reads. To assign V/J genes and CDR3, sequences were annotated using PyIR, a Python wrapper for IgBLAST v1.9, with IMGT germline references. Reads with weak V/J assignments (E-value above 1e-6), missing CDR3, stop codons, out-of-frame junctions, or ambiguous translated residues were removed. V3J clonotypes were defined by identical inferred V gene, J gene, and CDR3 amino acid sequence. Percentage overlap between repertoires was calculated by dividing the number of shared unique clonotypes by the size of the smaller repertoire. RTK rarefaction, the Chao1 estimator, and Recon v2.1 estimates of unobserved clonotypes were used to assess repertoire richness. Generation probabilities were computed with OLGA for all TCRbeta clonotypes obtained by the gDNA method from several donors. This immuneACCESS table, as held by TCRdb, lists in-frame sequences with V and J called but not all clones. Of the missing ones, under half trace to an unresolved V gene in checked studies; the others have no known cause. D and trimming were read from the DNA, whereas the V and J calls and clone size are those reported in that table. Counted in this sample were 150,000 to 200,000 clones; 85% to 95% of them appeared once. The ten largest clones capture around 0.067% of the sample.

Trimming accounts for 8 bases at V and 3 bases at J, while the number of junction bases matched to no gene is 5. There are 14 amino acids in the CDR3, from cysteine to phenylalanine inclusive. This entry keeps only the CDR3 DNA: 42 bases, framed from base 1. Sequences ENHRY (CDR1) and SYGVKD (CDR2) are obtained from the germline V gene. This sample was taken from a study of shared clonotypes between healthy human individuals (dated by TCRdb to 2019 to 2021). Study-level background: The cohort comprised two women and a few men aged 18 to 49 years. To estimate repertoire size and how much clonotype sharing occurs between individuals, the study deeply sequenced the blood TCR repertoires of 5 or 6 healthy adults. Per donor, three plates each were used for CD4 naive and CD4 memory, two for CD8 naive, and one for CD8 memory. Different laboratories and diverse techniques were used to prepare libraries and sequence TCR repertoires, to increase sequencing depth and limit assay-specific biases. Leukapheresis yielded between about 0.94 and 10 billion PBMCs per donor.

The donors were healthy, HIV-negative adults with no recently reported acute infections or vaccinations. Only Caucasian adults living in Nashville, Tennessee, USA were represented among the donors. Magnetic negative selection was used to enrich CD4+ T cells, after which naive cells were positively selected on CD45RA and the negative fraction became the memory subset. Blood was obtained by leukapheresis, after which PBMCs were separated by Ficoll-Histopaque density gradient centrifugation and cryopreserved in liquid nitrogen vapor phase. Analytical flow cytometry was used to check the purity and quantity of each magnetically sorted T cell population. Genomic DNA was isolated from each sorted fraction and quantified by UV absorbance on a Nanodrop 2000c. General study outcomes and caveats: Compared with non-shared clonotypes, clonotypes shared by all four sorted-subset donors had higher generation probabilities. The small number of donors limited the genetic and exposure-history diversity represented. Sampling was limited to blood, and TCR repertoires in tissue likely differ from TCR repertoires in blood. Even with the large sequencing depth, rarefaction of the sorted-subset datasets indicated that sequencing was incomplete. Across a handful of donors, around 5.4% of naive CD4, roughly 3.5% of naive CD8, approximately 2.5% of memory CD4, and over 0.35% of memory CD8 clonotypes were shared. Pairwise subsampling indicated that sequencing depth was expected to affect the degree of clonotype sharing among donors. Naive subsets generally had larger estimated clonotype richness than memory subsets.

This sequence originates from a woman under 40 in good health. Sequencing was done on a sample of naive CD4+ T cells sorted from blood. What the cell subset or site label conveys for this sample: CD45RA+ positively selected. The rearrangement combines TRBV10-3 with TRBJ2-1, and 9 junction bases match TRBD2. The nucleotide sequence reads as follows: TGTGCCATCGCGGCTAGCGGGAACTACAATGAGCAGTTCTTC. Its translation is CAIAASGNYNEQFF.